A single sample gave rise to the 13 T cell receptor beta chains below, sequenced in a study of blood T cell repertoires in COVID-19. TCRdb's copy holds only in-frame clones and misses some; the assay was immunoSEQ multiplex PCR. The sample yields fewer than 200,000 clones, approximately 90% seen once. The sequenced sample consisted of peripheral blood. These receptors were taken from a man between 60 and 70 years old with acute or convalescent COVID-19.

The CDR3 DNA is TGTGCCAGCAGTAGACAGTTAGAAGAGACCCAGTACTTC. It is translated as CASSRQLEETQYF. The gene calls are TRBV11-3 and TRBJ2-5, with D possibly matching TRBD1 (5 bases). The CDR3 has 13 amino acids. V gave up 6 bases and J gave up 3 bases, with 11 bases separating them. Germline CDR1 reads SGHNT; CDR2 reads YENEEA. Together with reference TRBV11-3 and TRBJ2-5, the CDR3 gives the full variable domain: EAGVVQSPRYKIIEKKQPVAFWCNPISGHNTLYWYLQNLGQGPELLIRYENEEAVDDSQLPKDRFSAERLKGVDSTLKIQPAELGDSAVYLCASSRQLEETQYFGPGTRLLVL.

CDR3 sequence reads: CASSDEAPPSTDTQYF. CDR3 in DNA: TGTGCCAGCAGTGACGAGGCACCCCCTAGCACAGATACGCAGTATTTT. The chain is built from TRBV6-4 and TRBJ2-3, with unresolved D. V was pared by 2 bases and J by 0 bases, with 12 bases between. In germline, CDR1 is MRHNA, CDR2 SNTAGT. The CDR3 is 16 residues long.

The chain is built from TRBV2 and TRBJ1-6, with TRBD1 as a possible D gene (6 bases). Germline CDR1 is SNHLY and CDR2 is FYNNEI. This CDR3 contains 15 residues. The V end was cut by 7 bases, the J end by 6 bases, with 16 bases between. The CDR3, as DNA: TGTGCCAGCACCCCGGGGGGGGGCGTTAATTCACCCCTCCACTTT. Amino acid sequence: CASTPGGGVNSPLHF.

The rearrangement joins TRBV29-1 to TRBJ1-1; TRBD1 is a possible D gene (5 bases). The V end was cut by 7 bases, the J end by 3 bases, with 15 bases between. Germline V gene sequence: CDR1 SQVTM, CDR2 ANQGSEA. The CDR3 runs to 13 residues. CDR3 protein: CSAGHGKDTEAFF. The CDR3 coding sequence is TGCAGCGCGGGGCACGGTAAAGACACTGAAGCTTTCTTT.

The chain joins TRBV11-1 to TRBJ2-5, with D hard to call. Trimming removed 4 bases from V and 5 bases from J, with 14 bases in between. The CDR3 is 14 residues long. Germline V CDR1 and CDR2: SGHAT, FQDESV (reference sequence). CDR3 residues: CASSSGFGEETQYF. The DNA for the CDR3 is TGTGCCAGCAGCTCCGGGTTCGGAGAGGAGACCCAGTACTTC.

The chain is built from TRBV5-6 and TRBJ2-1, with 7 bases lining up with TRBD2. Germline values: CDR1 SGHDT, CDR2 YYEEEE. The CDR3 is 15 residues long. Losses at the gene ends were 1 base for V and 9 bases for J; bases not matched to a gene: 10. CDR3 amino acids: CASSLLDSREGEQFF. The DNA for the CDR3 is TGTGCCAGCAGCTTGCTCGACTCGAGGGAGGGTGAGCAGTTCTTC.

The chain carries TRBV9 and TRBJ2-3; 14 bases map to TRBD2. The CDR3 sequence is 17 residues long. Germline assignment: CDR1 SGDLS and CDR2 YYNGEE. V trimming: 0 bases; J trimming: 4 bases; junction bases outside the gene matches: 4. In DNA form, the CDR3 reads TGTGCCAGCAGCGTAGCAGGGACTAGCGGGGGCCCAGATACGCAGTATTTT. Translating gives CASSVAGTSGGPDTQYF.

The chain couples TRBV12-3 or TRBV12-4 to TRBJ2-3, with D possibly matching TRBD2 (5 bases). Trimming cost V 4 bases and J 5 bases, with 7 bases left between them. This CDR3 has 12 residues. The CDR3 nucleotides are TGTGCCAGCAGTTACGGAGGAGATACGCAGTATTTT. Its protein is CASSYGGDTQYF.

V usage is TRBV5-4 and J usage is TRBJ2-2, with D possibly TRBD1 on 6 matching bases. Germline assignment: CDR1 SGHNT and CDR2 YYREEE (reference sequence). V shed 4 bases and J shed 1 base, with 8 bases lying between them. The CDR3 length is 14 residues. The CDR3 here is CASSTGQNTGELFF. The DNA of the CDR3 is TGTGCCAGCAGCACGGGACAGAACACCGGGGAGCTGTTTTTT.

The chain is built from TRBV12-3 or TRBV12-4 and TRBJ2-4, with 7 nucleotides matching TRBD1. The CDR3 runs to 13 residues. Trimming cost V 5 bases and J 14 bases; bases outside gene matches: 12. The CDR3 is CASSLQTGSVEYF. The CDR3 DNA follows: TGTGCCAGCAGTCTCCAGACAGGGAGTGTGGAGTACTTC.

The chain has TRBV4-3 and TRBJ2-2, with D possibly matching TRBD1 (6 bases). V lost 0 bases and J 6 bases, leaving 23 bases between the germline ends. The CDR3 runs 19 residues. CDR1 LGHNA and CDR2 YSLEER come from the germline V gene. The CDR3 DNA is TGCGCCAGCAGCCAAGAGTCCTTTCAGTACAGGGCCGAAGCCGGGGAGCTGTTTTTT. This translates into CASSQESFQYRAEAGELFF.

V and J are TRBV9 and TRBJ2-1; possible D gene TRBD2, 6 bases. CDR1 SGDLS and CDR2 YYNGEE come from the germline V gene. The V end was cut by 2 bases, the J end by 6 bases, with 15 bases between. The CDR3 is made up of 15 amino acids. The CDR3 region is CASSVSEGPINEQFF. The CDR3 DNA reads TGTGCCAGCAGCGTGTCGGAGGGCCCTATCAATGAGCAGTTCTTC.

The rearrangement joins TRBV15 to TRBJ1-2, with D unresolved. The ends were cut back, 7 bases at V and 5 bases at J, with 23 bases in the middle. Germline V gives CDR1 LNHNV, CDR2 YYDKDF (reference sequence). This CDR3 is built from 16 residues. CDR3 DNA sequence: TGTGCCACCAACAAACGGGAGCTGGGGTCCCTTTATGGCTACACCTTC. It specifies CATNKRELGSLYGYTF.